These T cell receptor beta chains were read from a single sample in a study of cytotoxic CD8 clonotypes in ibrutinib-treated CLL. TCRdb's table, derived via immunoSEQ multiplex PCR, lists solely in-frame clones and lacks some. The table has 300,000 to 350,000 clones, 80% seen once; the top ten hold about 6.3%. The sample consisted of PBMCs, taken before ibrutinib treatment. These TCRs come from a human donor with chronic lymphocytic leukemia. Each CDR3 is given with its conserved first and last residue. D genes are given only for firm matches. The listing skips clone size in some rows; elsewhere it reads once, few, many or a size class.

clone_size,v_call,d_call,j_call,cdr3_nt,cdr3_aa
-,TRBV14,TRBD1,TRBJ2-5,TGTGCCAGCATCCGAACAGGGGCTCGGGAGACCCAGTACTTC,CASIRTGARETQYF
-,TRBV28,-,TRBJ2-7,TGTGCCAGCAGTTTGGGTGGGCTAGCCCCCTTCGAGCAGTACTTC,CASSLGGLAPFEQYF
-,TRBV7-2,TRBD1,TRBJ2-7,TGTGCCAGCAGCCCGGGACAGGGGGCATTCTACGAGCAGTACTTC,CASSPGQGAFYEQYF
-,TRBV7-8,TRBD2,TRBJ2-7,TGTGCCAGCAGCCCGAGCGGGACGCCATCCTACGAGCAGTACTTC,CASSPSGTPSYEQYF
-,TRBV2,TRBD1,TRBJ1-3,TGTGCCAGCAGTGACCGGACAGGGGGCTTTGGAAACACCATATATTTT,CASSDRTGGFGNTIYF
once,TRBV7-9,TRBD1,TRBJ2-7,TGTGCCAGCACCCTTTTCACAGGGGCCTACGAGCAGTACTTC,CASTLFTGAYEQYF
-,TRBV9,-,TRBJ2-1,TGTGCCAGCAGCGCGGGGGACTCCTACAATGAGCAGTTCTTC,CASSAGDSYNEQFF
-,TRBV29-1,-,TRBJ2-3,TGCAGCGTTCGGCGAGGGGCCGTGACAGATACGCAGTATTTT,CSVRRGAVTDTQYF
-,TRBV30,-,TRBJ2-7,TGTGCCTGGAGTATACCCCGGGGCTACGAGCAGTACTTC,CAWSIPRGYEQYF
few,TRBV6-5,TRBD1,TRBJ1-2,TGTGCCAGCAGTTACTCGGAACAGGGGTCCGGGAGCTACACCTTC,CASSYSEQGSGSYTF
-,TRBV7-2,TRBD2,TRBJ2-5,TGTGCCAGCAGCTTAGATGGGTGGGCTAGCGGGATTAAAAAGACCCAGTACTTC,CASSLDGWASGIKKTQYF
-,TRBV5-6,-,TRBJ2-1,TGTGCCAGCAGCCCCGTTATGTATAGCGGACTTGTGGGATACAATGAGCAGTTCTTC,CASSPVMYSGLVGYNEQFF
few,TRBV2,TRBD2,TRBJ2-1,TGTGCCAGCAGTGAGGGACTAGCGGGATTCTACAATGAGCAGTTCTTC,CASSEGLAGFYNEQFF
-,TRBV6-5,-,TRBJ2-7,TGTGCCAGCAGTTACGGGGGCAGCTACGAGCAGTACTTC,CASSYGGSYEQYF
-,TRBV4-3,TRBD2,TRBJ2-3,TGCGCCAGCAGCCAAGATTGGGTGCGGGAGACAAGCACAGATACGCAGTATTTT,CASSQDWVRETSTDTQYF
-,TRBV4-3,-,TRBJ2-7,TGCGCCAGCAGCCAAGATATAAGGACAGTCTACGAGCAGTACTTC,CASSQDIRTVYEQYF
-,TRBV7-2,-,TRBJ2-6,TGTGCCAGCAGCTTATCGGTCTCTGGGGCCAACGTCCTGACTTTC,CASSLSVSGANVLTF
-,TRBV7-8,-,TRBJ2-4,TGTGCCAGCAGCTTAGTCGGGGTGGCCAAAAACATTCAGTACTTC,CASSLVGVAKNIQYF
-,TRBV11-2,TRBD2,TRBJ2-7,TGTGCCAGCAGCTTAGGGCCGACTAGCGGGATGACCTACGAGCAGTACTTC,CASSLGPTSGMTYEQYF
-,TRBV29-1,-,TRBJ2-7,TGCAGCGTGGCCGTCGTCGACTCCTACGAGCAGTACTTC,CSVAVVDSYEQYF
few,TRBV7-8,TRBD1,TRBJ1-1,TGTGCCAGCAGCCCCAGGGGACAGGGGGCGTTTTACCGCACTGAAGCTTTCTTT,CASSPRGQGAFYRTEAFF
-,TRBV6-5,-,TRBJ1-5,TGTGCCAGCAGTTACTCCGCCGGGCAGCCCCAGCATTTT,CASSYSAGQPQHF
-,TRBV14,-,TRBJ2-7,TGTGCCAGCAGCCAAGGGTTTTGGGGCGAGCAGTACTTC,CASSQGFWGEQYF
-,TRBV13,-,TRBJ2-1,TGTGCCAGCAGCCGAGGTTTAGATGAGCAGTTCTTC,CASSRGLDEQFF
few,TRBV2,TRBD2,TRBJ2-7,TGTGCCGCCACCGGGACTAGAAACTACGAGCAGTACTTC,CAATGTRNYEQYF
-,TRBV14,TRBD1,TRBJ1-2,TGTGCCAGCAGCCTTACATTACAGGGGGCACGTTATGGCTACACCTTC,CASSLTLQGARYGYTF
-,TRBV5-6,-,TRBJ1-1,TGTGCCAGCAGCCGGTACGCGGCGAGAGGCACTGAAGCTTTCTTT,CASSRYAARGTEAFF
-,TRBV11-2,TRBD2,TRBJ2-2,TGTGCCAGCAGCTTACTAGCGGGAGTCACCGGGGAGCTGTTTTTT,CASSLLAGVTGELFF
-,TRBV10-3,-,TRBJ2-1,TGTGCCATCAGTGAGTCTTGGCTTGAGCAGTTCTTC,CAISESWLEQFF
-,TRBV5-1,-,TRBJ2-1,TGCGCCAGCAGCTTGACAGGGAGTACCTACAATGAGCAGTTCTTC,CASSLTGSTYNEQFF
-,TRBV9,TRBD1,TRBJ2-7,TGTGCCAGCAGCGTAGCGGGGACAGGGGAGTACGAGCAGTACTTC,CASSVAGTGEYEQYF
-,TRBV2,TRBD2,TRBJ2-7,TGTGCCAGCAAAAAGCGGGAGGGCCAGGGAGAGCAGTACTTC,CASKKREGQGEQYF
-,TRBV7-9,-,TRBJ2-7,TGTGCCAGCAGCCCGAACGGGAGTTTCTCCTACGAGCAGTACTTC,CASSPNGSFSYEQYF
few,TRBV10-3,-,TRBJ2-7,TGTGCCATCAGTTCCTCGGGCGCCTTCGAGCAGTACTTC,CAISSSGAFEQYF
-,TRBV5-1,-,TRBJ2-3,TGCGCCAGCACTATAACAGGCGACAGCACAGATACGCAGTATTTT,CASTITGDSTDTQYF
-,TRBV9,-,TRBJ1-1,TGTGCCAGCAGCGTTTTTAGGTCGAACACTGAAGCTTTCTTT,CASSVFRSNTEAFF
-,TRBV7-8,-,TRBJ2-7,TGTGCCAGCAGGCGTGACAGCTACGAGCAGTACTTC,CASRRDSYEQYF
-,TRBV6-1,-,TRBJ2-5,TGTGCCAGCAGGCCCAGGGGAGTGGAGACCCAGTACTTC,CASRPRGVETQYF
-,TRBV4-2,-,TRBJ2-6,TGTGCCAGCAGCGACAGGAGCTCTGGGGCCAACGTCCTGACTTTC,CASSDRSSGANVLTF
many,TRBV7-2,TRBD2,TRBJ2-7,TGTGCCAGCAGCCTCGGGACTAGCGGGTCCTACGAGCAGTACTTC,CASSLGTSGSYEQYF
-,TRBV7-2,-,TRBJ2-7,TGTGCCAGCAGCTTCAGCAGGGGGGTCCACGAGCAGTACTTC,CASSFSRGVHEQYF
once,TRBV4-3,TRBD2,TRBJ2-7,TGCGCCAGCAGCCGGACTAGCGGGAGGGCCTTCTACGAGCAGTACTTC,CASSRTSGRAFYEQYF
-,TRBV5-4,-,TRBJ2-7,TGTGCCAGCAGCACCACCTACGAGCAGTACTTC,CASSTTYEQYF
-,TRBV4-3,TRBD2,TRBJ2-7,TGCGCCAGCAGCCGGACCGGGACTAGCGGCTCCTACGAGCAGTACTTC,CASSRTGTSGSYEQYF
-,TRBV11-3,TRBD1,TRBJ2-3,TGTGCCAGCAGCTTGGGACAGGGGAGGGCAGATACGCAGTATTTT,CASSLGQGRADTQYF
-,TRBV6-5,-,TRBJ2-7,TGTGCCAGCAGGGATGGGCAGCGTGAGCAGTACTTC,CASRDGQREQYF
-,TRBV7-2,-,TRBJ1-2,TGTGCCAGCAGCGCCTACAGCTATGGCTACACCTTC,CASSAYSYGYTF
-,TRBV28,TRBD1,TRBJ1-4,TGTGCCAGCAGCGAAAGGACAGGAGCTAATGAAAAACTGTTTTTT,CASSERTGANEKLFF
-,TRBV15,-,TRBJ1-2,TGTGCCACCAGCGGCGGCCGGGAGGAAGAAGAGTATGGCTACACCTTC,CATSGGREEEEYGYTF
-,TRBV9,-,TRBJ1-1,TGTGCCAGCAGCCCCGGAGGAAGCAGCACTGAAGCTTTCTTT,CASSPGGSSTEAFF
-,TRBV5-6,-,TRBJ1-2,TGTGCCAGCAGCAAGGGATTTTGGGGCTACACCTTC,CASSKGFWGYTF
-,TRBV18,-,TRBJ2-4,TGTGCAAGTAGTGGGGAGAACAAAAACATTCAGTACTTC,CASSGENKNIQYF
-,TRBV4-3,-,TRBJ1-1,TGCGCCAGCAGCCAGGGTTTGGGAAAAACTGAAGCTTTCTTT,CASSQGLGKTEAFF